The 18 T cell receptor beta chains listed next were all sequenced from one sample in a study. In TCRdb, the 5' RACE reads were re-called with MiXCR into one record per CDR3 protein. Here the sample spans 62,000 or so distinct CDR3 sequences, 30% being singletons. The specimen sequenced was tumor-infiltrating naive CD4+ T cells sorted from the breast tumor. Subset specified: naive CD4+ T cells, CD4+CD45RA+CD25-. These receptors all come from a female donor with breast cancer.

The chain is built from TRBV4-3 and TRBJ1-5; TRBD1 aligns across 11 bases. The germline V gene has CDR1 LGHNA and CDR2 YSLEER. The CDR3 covers 15 residues. After removal of 0 bases from V and 5 bases from J, the junction contained 0 bases not matched to a gene. CDR3 amino acids: CASSQEGQGDQPQHF. The CDR3 region has the DNA TGCGCCAGCAGCCAAGAGGGACAGGGGGATCAGCCCCAGCATTTT.

The J gene is TRBJ2-7, the V gene TRBV27, with D possibly matching TRBD1 (6 bases). The germline V gene encodes CDR1 MNHEY and CDR2 SMNVEV (reference sequence). This CDR3 contains 15 residues. Trimming left V 7 bases short and J 3 bases short, with 19 bases between. The CDR3 nucleotides read TGTGCCAGCATCAAGTCGACAGGAGCATGCTACGAGCAGTACTTC. It codes for CASIKSTGACYEQYF.

This clonotype was counted only a few times. The chain joins TRBV29-1 to TRBJ1-2, with 9 bases that match TRBD1. The V and J ends lost 7 bases and 10 bases, in that order; junction bases with no gene match: 10. CDR1 and CDR2 from the germline V gene are SQVTM and ANQGSEA. The CDR3 is 12 amino acids. The CDR3 nucleotides read TGCAGCGCTAAGAGGGGACAGGGACTCTACACCTTC. Amino acids: CSAKRGQGLYTF.

This clonotype was detected ten times or more. The genes are TRBV5-1 and TRBJ2-5; D tentatively reads TRBD1 or TRBD2 (5 bases each). CDR1 is SGHRS and CDR2 is YFSETQ in the germline V gene. V gave up 0 bases and J gave up 1 base, with 7 bases separating them. CDR3 length: 14 amino acids. CDR3 nucleotides: TGCGCCAGCAGCTTGGCGGGGACCCAAGAGACCCAGTACTTC. This translates into CASSLAGTQETQYF.

The chain carries TRBV27 and TRBJ2-6; either TRBD1 or TRBD2 may supply D (5 bases each). V was pared by 3 bases and J by 2 bases, with 14 bases between. This CDR3 comprises 17 residues. The germline V gene encodes CDR1 MNHEY and CDR2 SMNVEV (reference sequence). The CDR3, as DNA: TGTGCCAGCAGTTTTGGGGTCGGGACCCCTGGGGCCAACGTCCTGACTTTC. It encodes CASSFGVGTPGANVLTF.

On this clonotype: A read error is possible here, since a much larger clone lies one base away. The chain combines TRBV9 with TRBJ2-2, with D tentatively TRBD2 (6 bases). The length of the CDR3 is 17 residues. CDR1 and CDR2 (germline): SGDLS, YYNGEE. CDR3 protein: CAGSVDAGGRYTGELFF. CDR3 coding DNA: TGTGCCGGCAGCGTAGACGCCGGAGGGAGGTACACCGGGGAGCTGTTTTTT.

The J gene is TRBJ1-2, the V gene TRBV14; D is ambiguous. Germline lookup yields CDR1 SGHDN and CDR2 FVKESK. V was clipped by 4 bases and J by 6 bases, with 12 bases between them. This CDR3 contains 13 residues. The CDR3 spells CASSPRVADGYTF. For the CDR3, the DNA is TGTGCCAGCAGCCCCCGTGTTGCGGATGGCTACACCTTC. Based on the CDR3 plus reference TRBV14 and TRBJ1-2, the full variable domain is EAGVTQFPSHSVIEKGQTVTLRCDPISGHDNLYWYRRVMGKEIKFLLHFVKESKQDESGMPNNRFLAERTGGTYSTLKVQPAELEDSGVYFCASSPRVADGYTFGSGTRLTVV.

This clonotype has a count of ten or more. The J gene is TRBJ1-1, the V gene TRBV11-1; D unclear. The CDR3 runs to 15 residues. CDR1 and CDR2 (germline): SGHAT, FQDESV (reference sequence). V was trimmed by 5 bases and J by 4 bases, leaving 17 bases between them. CDR3 bases: TGTGCCAGCAGCCCCCTGGGAGCGTTGGGCACTGAAGCTTTCTTT. Protein product: CASSPLGALGTEAFF.

In its sample, this clonotype was seen a few times. The J gene is TRBJ2-1, the V gene TRBV6-5; 7 nucleotides align to TRBD1. J was trimmed by 4 bases and V by 1 base; bases with no gene match: 1. CDR3 size: 14 residues. Germline CDR1 is MNHEY and CDR2 is SVGAGI. The CDR3, as DNA: TGTGCCAGCAGTTACTTGGGACAGTACAATGAGCAGTTCTTC. It codes for CASSYLGQYNEQFF.

The rearrangement joins TRBV20-1 to TRBJ1-1; D possibly corresponds to TRBD1 (6 bases). CDR3 length: 13 residues. Germline values: CDR1 DFQATT, CDR2 SNEGSKA (reference sequence). Trimming stripped 2 bases from V and 1 base from J, with 8 bases between. The chain's CDR3 is CSARRTANTEAFF. CDR3 coding DNA: TGCAGTGCTAGACGGACAGCGAACACTGAAGCTTTCTTT.

In the case of this clonotype: Germline is not matched at one junction end, which may reflect a read error. V is TRBV9 and J is TRBJ1-1; D unclear. The CDR3 length is 13 residues. From germline, CDR1 is SGDLS and CDR2 YYNGEE. The CDR3 sequence: CASSVVVYTEAFF. Written as DNA, the CDR3 is TGCGCCAGCAGCGTAGTGGTTTACACTGAAGCTTTCTTT.

This clonotype has only a few counts. This chain uses TRBV20-1 with TRBJ2-5, with 8 bases identical to TRBD1. Germline CDR1 reads DFQATT; CDR2 reads SNEGSKA (reference sequence). The junction had 5 bases not matched to a gene; V was cut back by 0 bases and J by 5 bases. This CDR3 region has 14 residues. CDR3 amino acids: CSARDQGASETQYF. CDR3 nucleotides: TGCAGTGCTAGAGACCAGGGGGCGTCGGAGACCCAGTACTTC.

This clonotype was seen at least ten times. The chain recombines TRBV20-1 with TRBJ1-1, with 10 bases that match TRBD1. Trimming removed 3 bases from V and 5 bases from J; junction bases left unmatched: 9. The CDR3 runs 15 residues. CDR1 and CDR2 from the germline V gene are DFQATT and SNEGSKA (reference sequence). The CDR3 is CSASIPGTGATEAFF. The CDR3 DNA is TGCAGTGCTAGTATTCCCGGGACAGGGGCGACTGAAGCTTTCTTT.

This clonotype was observed a handful of times. V and J are TRBV20-1 and TRBJ2-3; 12 bases align to TRBD2. V gave up 6 bases and J gave up 3 bases; unmatched junction bases: 7. CDR3 length: 15 residues. Germline assignment: CDR1 DFQATT and CDR2 SNEGSKA (reference sequence). The CDR3 loop is CSAEPTSGRTDTQYF. The CDR3 nucleotides are TGCAGTGCCGAACCGACTAGCGGGAGAACAGATACGCAGTATTTT.

The V and J genes are TRBV6-2 or TRBV6-3 and TRBJ2-1; 8 bases fit TRBD2. CDR3 size: 16 residues. Germline CDR1 MNHEY, CDR2 SVGEGT. With V trimmed by 5 bases and J by 6 bases, 12 bases remained unmatched. CDR3 DNA: TGTGCCAGCAGTCCACATAGCGGGATTGGGGGCAATGAGCAGTTCTTC. Translating gives CASSPHSGIGGNEQFF.

This clonotype appeared a few times. The chain employs TRBV6-1 and TRBJ2-1; TRBD2 aligns across 7 bases. The junction had 13 bases not matched to a gene; V was cut back by 5 bases and J by 9 bases. This CDR3 has 15 residues. Germline V CDR1 and CDR2: MNHNS, SASEGT. CDR3 nucleotides: TGTGCCAGCAGTATAACGGGCGGGAGTACCGGTGAGCAGTTCTTC. It encodes CASSITGGSTGEQFF.

The rearrangement links TRBV5-1 to TRBJ1-1, with 10 positions matching TRBD1. Germline lookup yields CDR1 SGHRS and CDR2 YFSETQ. The CDR3 length is 15 residues. With 4 bases clipped from V and 2 bases from J, the junction kept 5 bases outside the gene matches. Written as DNA, the CDR3 is TGCGCCAGCAGCGCAGGGGACAGGGGAAACACTGAAGCTTTCTTT. Amino acids: CASSAGDRGNTEAFF.

This clonotype was seen a few times. V gene TRBV20-1 combines with J gene TRBJ2-3; D possibly matches TRBD1 or TRBD2 (5 bases each). The CDR3 has 15 amino acids. Trimming removed 6 bases from V and 2 bases from J, with 18 bases in between. Looked up from germline, CDR1 is DFQATT and CDR2 is SNEGSKA (reference sequence). Written as DNA, the CDR3 is TGCAGTGCCGATCACCTAACCGGGACCACAGATACGCAGTATTTT. It specifies CSADHLTGTTDTQYF.